Below, 8 T cell receptor beta chains from the same sample are listed, as sequenced in a study of graft-versus-host responses after intestinal transplantation. The antigens these receptors bind are not known. TCRdb keeps only in-frame clones here, not all; method: immunoSEQ multiplex PCR. The sample lists 95,000 to 130,000 clones, just over 90% occurring once. The material was unstimulated CD4+ T cells sorted from spleen or lymph node cells, obtained before intestinal transplant. Receptor source: a human donor who received an intestinal transplant.

The chain has TRBV10-3 and TRBJ2-7; 10 bases fit TRBD1. CDR1 is ENHRY, CDR2 SYGVKD, per germline. The CDR3 extends over 15 amino acids. V lost 4 bases and J lost 5; bases outside the gene matches: 8. The CDR3 protein is CAISGPGQGSDEQYF. The CDR3 DNA follows: TGTGCCATCAGTGGTCCGGGACAGGGGAGCGACGAGCAGTACTTC.

This sequence joins TRBV27 and TRBJ1-2, with TRBD1 identical over 8 bases. J lost 5 bases, V lost 5 bases, and 7 bases had no gene match. CDR3 length: 14 residues. CDR1 is MNHEY, CDR2 SMNVEV, per germline (reference sequence). CDR3 protein: CASSPGQANYGYTF. CDR3 DNA: TGTGCCAGCAGTCCGGGACAGGCGAATTATGGCTACACCTTC.

The chain couples TRBV20-1 to TRBJ1-1, with a weak D call TRBD1 (5 bases). The germline CDR1 and CDR2 sequences are DFQATT and SNEGSKA (reference sequence). The CDR3 contains 9 residues. V was trimmed by 7 bases and J by 6 bases, leaving 6 bases between them. The CDR3 region has the DNA TGCAGTGGGGGCCCTGAAGCTTTCTTT. Its protein product is CSGGPEAFF.

The V gene is TRBV18, the J gene TRBJ2-5, with TRBD2 as a possible D gene (5 bases). Germline V CDR1 and CDR2: KGHSH, LQKENI. This CDR3 region has 18 residues. V lost 4 bases to trimming and J lost 0 bases, with 21 bases between them. CDR3 in DNA: TGTGCCAGCTCACTAAACATGGAGGCGGTTCTTAACCAAGAGACCCAGTACTTC. Its protein is CASSLNMEAVLNQETQYF.

The CDR3 coding sequence is TGTGCCAGCAGCTCACAGGGAGGGTTCAATGAGCAGTTCTTC. It encodes CASSSQGGFNEQFF. The chain carries TRBV7-3 and TRBJ2-1; a possible D gene is TRBD2 (7 bases). Germline CDR1 and CDR2: SGHTA and FQGTGA. This CDR3 contains 14 residues. V was pared by 4 bases and J by 6 bases, with 13 bases between.

J is TRBJ1-1 and V is TRBV19; a weak D match, TRBD1 (5 bases). CDR1 and CDR2 (germline): LNHDA, SQIVND (reference sequence). There are 14 residues in the CDR3. V lost 3 bases to trimming and J lost 3 bases, with 11 bases between them. CDR3 amino acids: CASSIVAGDTEAFF. CDR3 in DNA: TGTGCCAGTAGTATCGTCGCGGGGGACACTGAAGCTTTCTTT.

V and J are TRBV6-6 and TRBJ2-1, with a weak D call TRBD2 (6 bases). CDR3 length: 13 residues. CDR1 is MNHNY, CDR2 SVGAGI, per germline (reference sequence). Trimming shortened V by 7 bases and J by 7 bases, and 14 bases separated the two germline ends. The CDR3 nucleotides read TGTGCCAGCAACCCATCAGGGAGGAATGAGCAGTTCTTC. Its protein is CASNPSGRNEQFF.

CDR3 DNA sequence: TGTGCCAGCAGCACTCGGGGGGTTAGGCAAGAGACCCAGTACTTC. Its translation: CASSTRGVRQETQYF. This chain joins TRBV9 and TRBJ2-5; 7 bases match TRBD2. V dropped 4 bases and J dropped 2; count of bases not matched to a gene: 8. This CDR3 is built from 15 residues. Germline V gene data show CDR1 as SGDLS and CDR2 as YYNGEE.